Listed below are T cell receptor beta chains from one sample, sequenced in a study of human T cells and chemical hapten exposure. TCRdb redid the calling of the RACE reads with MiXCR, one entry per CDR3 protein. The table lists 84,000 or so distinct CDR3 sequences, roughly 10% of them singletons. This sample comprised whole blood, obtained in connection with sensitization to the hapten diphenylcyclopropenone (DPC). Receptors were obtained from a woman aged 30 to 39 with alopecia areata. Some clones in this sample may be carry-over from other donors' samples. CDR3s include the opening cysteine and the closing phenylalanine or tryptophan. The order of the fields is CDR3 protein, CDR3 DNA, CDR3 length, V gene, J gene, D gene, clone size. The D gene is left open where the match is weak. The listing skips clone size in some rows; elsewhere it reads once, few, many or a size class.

CATSRRTGPMNTEAFF	TGTGCCACCAGCAGGCGGACAGGACCAATGAACACTGAAGCTTTCTTT	16	TRBV15	TRBJ1-1	TRBD1	many
CASSLGWYESETQYF	TGTGCCAGCAGCTTAGGGTGGTATGAGAGTGAGACGCAGTATTTT	15	TRBV7-2	TRBJ2-3	NA	few
CASSQGGSVNEQFF	TGTGCCAGCAGCCAAGGAGGGAGCGTGAATGAGCAGTTCTTC	14	TRBV3-1	TRBJ2-1	NA	many
CASSLQDPADTQYF	TGCGCCAGCAGCTTACAGGATCCGGCAGATACGCAGTATTTT	14	TRBV5-1	TRBJ2-3	NA	few
CATSSLRLANFTGELFF	TGTGCCACCAGCAGCCTACGACTAGCCAACTTCACCGGGGAGCTGTTTTTT	17	TRBV15	TRBJ2-2	TRBD2	many
CASRETTYEQYF	TGTGCCAGCCGGGAGACGACCTACGAGCAGTACTTC	12	TRBV28	TRBJ2-7	NA	few
CASSLSYAYRAFF	TGTGCCAGCAGTTTATCGTACGCTTATCGGGCTTTCTTT	13	TRBV27	TRBJ1-1	NA	many
CASSLASTGTNSPLHF	TGTGCCAGCAGCTTGGCCAGTACAGGGACTAATTCACCCCTCCACTTT	16	TRBV5-4	TRBJ1-6	NA	few
CASSPQGLETQYF	TGTGCCAGCAGTCCACAGGGGTTAGAGACCCAGTACTTC	13	TRBV18	TRBJ2-5	TRBD1	many
CASSLHGPYEQYF	TGTGCCAGCAGCTTGCACGGTCCCTACGAGCAGTACTTC	13	TRBV5-5	TRBJ2-7	NA	many
CASRKQGSGYTF	TGTGCCAGCAGGAAGCAGGGTAGTGGCTACACCTTC	12	TRBV28	TRBJ1-2	NA	NA
CASRQAAHKPQHF	TGTGCCAGCAGGCAGGCGGCCCACAAGCCCCAGCATTTT	13	TRBV12-3/TRBV12-4	TRBJ1-5	NA	many
CAISGGGPGQGIVYEQYF	TGTGCCATCAGTGGGGGGGGACCGGGACAGGGAATTGTCTACGAGCAGTACTTC	18	TRBV10-3	TRBJ2-7	TRBD1	many
CASSFPGVSTDTQYF	TGTGCCAGCAGTTTTCCCGGGGTTAGCACAGATACGCAGTATTTT	15	TRBV28	TRBJ2-3	NA	NA
CASSLDGGKYNEQFF	TGTGCCAGCAGCTTAGACGGGGGGAAATACAATGAGCAGTTCTTC	15	TRBV11-2	TRBJ2-1	TRBD2	many
CASSRGSNTGELFF	TGTGCCAGCAGCCGCGGATCGAACACCGGGGAGCTGTTTTTT	14	TRBV2	TRBJ2-2	NA	few
CASSAPGLAGGTGELFF	TGCGCCAGCAGTGCCCCGGGACTAGCGGGAGGGACCGGGGAGCTGTTTTTT	17	TRBV10-1	TRBJ2-2	TRBD2	many
CASSPTDTGELFF	TGCGCCAGCAGCCCCACAGATACCGGGGAGCTGTTTTTT	13	TRBV5-1	TRBJ2-2	NA	many
CASSPPGHRSGNTIYF	TGTGCCAGCTCACCGCCGGGACACCGCTCTGGAAACACCATATATTTT	16	TRBV18	TRBJ1-3	NA	many
CSARPDSGNTIYF	TGCAGCGCTCGGCCCGACTCTGGAAACACCATATATTTT	13	TRBV29-1	TRBJ1-3	NA	many
CSVERLAGGYNEQFF	TGCAGCGTTGAAAGGCTAGCGGGAGGGTACAATGAGCAGTTCTTC	15	TRBV29-1	TRBJ2-1	TRBD2	few
CSARNRGSYEQYF	TGCAGTGCTAGGAACAGGGGTAGCTACGAGCAGTACTTC	13	TRBV20-1	TRBJ2-7	TRBD1	many
CASRAGQDQPQHF	TGTGCCAGTAGGGCAGGACAGGATCAGCCCCAGCATTTT	13	TRBV19	TRBJ1-5	TRBD1	many
CASSPANNNEQFF	TGTGCCAGCTCACCCGCTAACAACAATGAGCAGTTCTTC	13	TRBV18	TRBJ2-1	NA	many
CSAPHSGGGGNEQFF	TGCAGTGCCCCTCATTCTGGGGGGGGAGGCAATGAGCAGTTCTTC	15	TRBV20-1	TRBJ2-1	TRBD2	few
CASETGQGFNSPLHF	TGTGCCAGCGAAACGGGACAGGGGTTCAATTCACCCCTCCACTTT	15	TRBV28	TRBJ1-6	TRBD1	many
CASLPTRSRGEQYF	TGTGCCAGCCTTCCCACACGGAGTCGGGGCGAGCAGTACTTC	14	TRBV6-6	TRBJ2-7	NA	few
CASSKSGTSGVFTDTQYF	TGTGCCAGCAGCAAATCCGGGACTAGCGGGGTTTTCACAGATACGCAGTATTTT	18	TRBV5-5	TRBJ2-3	TRBD2	NA
CASSAGDNQPQHF	TGTGCCAGCAGTGCCGGGGACAATCAGCCCCAGCATTTT	13	TRBV2	TRBJ1-5	NA	few
CASSLYDGGDGYTF	TGTGCCAGCAGTTTATATGACGGGGGCGATGGCTACACCTTC	14	TRBV28	TRBJ1-2	NA	once
CSARDRGTAYEQYF	TGCAGTGCAAGGGACAGGGGGACGGCCTACGAGCAGTACTTC	14	TRBV20-1	TRBJ2-7	TRBD1	NA
CASSQTSGYADTQYF	TGTGCCAGCAGTCAGACTAGCGGGTATGCAGATACGCAGTATTTT	15	TRBV12-3/TRBV12-4	TRBJ2-3	TRBD2	few
CASRRTGGLRSYNSPLHF	TGTGCCAGCAGACGGACAGGGGGCCTTCGGTCCTATAATTCACCCCTCCACTTT	18	TRBV7-8	TRBJ1-6	TRBD1	many
CASSIRQGGQPQHF	TGTGCCAGCAGTATTCGACAGGGCGGTCAGCCCCAGCATTTT	14	TRBV2	TRBJ1-5	TRBD1	few
CASSPAGSSGLFF	TGTGCCAGCTCACCCGCAGGGTCTAGTGGACTGTTTTTT	13	TRBV18	TRBJ1-4	NA	few
CASSKTGTGSPGHETQYF	TGTGCCAGCAGCAAAACCGGGACAGGGTCCCCGGGCCACGAGACCCAGTACTTC	18	TRBV9	TRBJ2-5	TRBD1	few
CASSSSGTGYNEQFF	TGTGCCAGCAGTAGTTCCGGGACAGGGTACAATGAGCAGTTCTTC	15	TRBV28	TRBJ2-1	TRBD1	NA
CASSRNTLGQGLIYEQYF	TGTGCCAGCAGCCGAAACACCCTTGGACAGGGACTTATCTACGAGCAGTACTTC	18	TRBV4-2	TRBJ2-7	TRBD1	NA
CSARYRDYGYTF	TGCAGTGCTAGATACAGGGACTATGGCTACACCTTC	12	TRBV20-1	TRBJ1-2	NA	many
CASNPGQYNSPLHF	TGTGCCAGCAATCCGGGCCAGTATAATTCACCCCTCCACTTT	14	TRBV2	TRBJ1-6	NA	few
CASSLARATYNEQFF	TGTGCCAGCAGCTTAGCCCGAGCTACCTATAATGAGCAGTTCTTC	15	TRBV7-9	TRBJ2-1	NA	few
CASSFGRNNYGYTF	TGTGCCAGCAGCTTTGGACGGAATAACTATGGCTACACCTTC	14	TRBV3-1	TRBJ1-2	NA	many
CASSTNTGELFF	TGTGCCAGCAGCACGAACACCGGGGAGCTGTTTTTT	12	TRBV3-1	TRBJ2-2	NA	NA
CSAFGRTEAFF	TGCAGTGCTTTTGGTAGAACTGAAGCTTTCTTT	11	TRBV20-1	TRBJ1-1	NA	many
CASSLQGGSYNEQFF	TGCGCCAGCAGCTTGCAGGGAGGCTCCTACAATGAGCAGTTCTTC	15	TRBV5-1	TRBJ2-1	NA	many